This T cell receptor beta chain was profiled in a study of blood T cell repertoires in COVID-19. Repertoires were generated with immunoSEQ multiplex PCR, while TCRdb's copy carries only in-frame clones and drops some. The table lists approximately 91,000 clones, about 80% of them singletons. The CDR3 runs to 16 residues. Per the germline V gene, CDR1 is SGHVS and CDR2 is FQNEAQ. Trimming took 5 bases from V and 0 from J, leaving 15 bases between them. The sample comprised peripheral blood. V usage is TRBV7-8 and J usage is TRBJ2-3; D is unclear. The clonotype comes from a human donor in a cohort sampled during active COVID-19. The CDR3 DNA follows: TGTGCCAGCAGCAACCCCCTAGGTACTAGCACAGATACGCAGTATTTT. It translates to CASSNPLGTSTDTQYF.